The 24 T cell receptor beta chains below come from one sample, sequenced in a study of T cell responses to AZD1222 COVID-19 vaccine (dated by TCRdb to 2020 to 2023). Per the publication, the time point label means: baseline before first vaccination. The library was built by means of the immunoSEQ multiplex PCR assay. Entries here come from immuneACCESS through TCRdb and include only in-frame sequences with V and J called. Some clones fail to appear in such tables; in the studies checked, an unresolved V gene covers under half of the shortfall, and the cause of the remainder is unknown. The sample yields more than 250,000 clones; 90% to 95% were counted once. Roughly 0.51% of the sample lies in the top ten. The sample consisted of peripheral blood, taken on day 0 of AZD1222 vaccination. The receptor set was obtained from an adult in good health.

V and J are TRBV5-1 and TRBJ2-5, with 9 nucleotides matching TRBD1. CDR3 length: 14 residues. The germline V gene has CDR1 SGHRS and CDR2 YFSETQ. J was trimmed by 5 bases and V by 4 bases; bases with no gene match: 6. CDR3 in amino acids: CASSTGQGSETQYF. CDR3 DNA: TGCGCCAGCAGCACTGGACAGGGGAGCGAGACCCAGTACTTC.

This chain joins TRBV3-1 (or the pseudogene TRBV3-2) and TRBJ1-6; no firm D call. Trimming pared 4 bases from V and 7 bases from J, leaving 8 bases between. Per germline, CDR1 LGHDT and CDR2 YNNKEL (reference sequence). CDR3 length equals 13 residues. The CDR3, as DNA: TGTGCCAGCAGCCCGGACCGGAATTCACCCCTCCACTTT. It codes for CASSPDRNSPLHF.

This rearrangement joins TRBV6-6 to TRBJ2-1; 7 nucleotides match TRBD1. Germline assignment: CDR1 MNHNY and CDR2 SVGAGI (reference sequence). This CDR3 comprises 14 residues. With V trimmed by 4 bases and J by 5 bases, 5 bases remained unmatched. The DNA of the CDR3 is TGTGCCAGCAGTTGGGACAGTCGCCACAATGAGCAGTTCTTC. Translated: CASSWDSRHNEQFF.

This chain connects TRBV5-1 to TRBJ2-1; 8 bases align to TRBD2. Germline-derived CDR1 and CDR2 are SGHRS and YFSETQ. V dropped 3 bases and J dropped 8; count of bases not matched to a gene: 16. CDR3 size: 17 residues. The CDR3 reads CASSYPIAGRSKHEQFF. CDR3 in DNA: TGCGCCAGCAGCTACCCTATAGCGGGGAGGTCCAAGCATGAGCAGTTCTTC.

The V gene is TRBV27, the J gene TRBJ2-2, with D possibly TRBD1 on 6 matching bases. The CDR3 runs to 16 residues. The germline gives CDR1 MNHEY, CDR2 SMNVEV (reference sequence). V was trimmed by 8 bases and J by 1 base, leaving 17 bases between them. CDR3 DNA: TGTGCCAGCGGAGTCCACAGGGAAATGAACACCGGGGAGCTGTTTTTT. It yields the protein CASGVHREMNTGELFF.

The chain carries TRBV6-5 and TRBJ1-1, with TRBD1 identical over 8 bases. J gave up 5 bases and V 0 bases, and 2 bases lay outside the gene matches. Per the germline V gene, CDR1 is MNHEY and CDR2 is SVGAGI. The CDR3 extends over 14 amino acids. The CDR3 protein is CASSYSRQGTEAFF. The DNA of the CDR3 is TGTGCCAGCAGTTACTCCCGACAGGGGACTGAAGCTTTCTTT.

The chain links TRBV5-4 to TRBJ2-5; D possibly uses TRBD1 or TRBD2 (7 bases each). The length of the CDR3 is 13 residues. CDR1 and CDR2 (germline): SGHNT, YYREEE (reference sequence). V gave up 4 bases and J gave up 5 bases, with 12 bases separating them. The CDR3 region is CASSPQGGETQYF. Here the CDR3 DNA reads TGTGCCAGCAGCCCCCAGGGGGGGGAGACCCAGTACTTC.

This clone was recorded only once. The chain employs TRBV7-2 and TRBJ2-7; unclear D gene. CDR3 length: 11 amino acids. The ends were cut back, 2 bases at V and 3 bases at J, with 2 bases in the middle. The germline gives CDR1 SGHTA, CDR2 FQGNSA. The CDR3 protein is CASSLLYEQYF. CDR3 coding DNA: TGTGCCAGCAGCTTACTCTACGAGCAGTACTTC.

This sequence joins TRBV7-3 and TRBJ1-4; D not certain. From germline, CDR1 is SGHTA and CDR2 FQGTGA. This CDR3 is built from 16 residues. The V and J ends lost 1 base and 8 bases respectively, with 17 bases between them. For the CDR3, the DNA is TGTGCCAGCAGCTTAAGAGTTAGGGCGATCGGCGAAAAACTGTTTTTT. This sequence encodes CASSLRVRAIGEKLFF.

The table lists this clone with a count of one. DNA of the CDR3: TGTGCCACCAGTGATTCTCCGGTCAATGAGCAGTTCTTC. Protein sequence: CATSDSPVNEQFF. V is TRBV24-1 and J is TRBJ2-1; D gene unclear. The CDR3 is 13 residues long. CDR1 and CDR2 (germline): KGHDR, SFDVKD. The germline V and J ends were trimmed by 2 bases and 6 bases, with 7 bases remaining between them.

V usage is TRBV4-3 and J usage is TRBJ2-7, with D perhaps matching TRBD1 or TRBD2 (5 bases each). Trimming removed 6 bases from V and 8 bases from J, with 17 bases in between. The CDR3 sequence is 13 residues long. Germline V gene sequence: CDR1 LGHNA, CDR2 YSLEER. CDR3 residues: CASSPRDGEQQYF. The CDR3 DNA is TGCGCCAGCAGTCCCCGGGACGGCGAACAGCAGTACTTC.

V gene TRBV6-5 combines with J gene TRBJ2-1; D remains ambiguous. The CDR3 has 12 amino acids. V lost 4 bases, J lost 12 bases, and 13 bases lay in between. Per the germline V gene, CDR1 is MNHEY and CDR2 is SVGAGI. The CDR3 DNA reads TGTGCCAGCAGTTCCCAGCCGGGCCGGCAGTTCTTC. Translated, it gives CASSSQPGRQFF.

The chain uses TRBV15 and TRBJ1-3; the D gene is possibly TRBD1 (5 bases). Trimming took 5 bases from V and 1 from J, leaving 12 bases between them. Germline loops: CDR1 LNHNV, CDR2 YYDKDF (reference sequence). The CDR3 length is 15 residues. CDR3 residues: CATSRGGGSGNTIYF. CDR3 bases: TGTGCCACCAGCCGGGGGGGTGGATCTGGAAACACCATATATTTT.

CDR3 DNA: TGTGCCAGCAGTTTCTTCCATCAGGGGGCGGGCGAGCAGTACTTC. Amino acids: CASSFFHQGAGEQYF. This chain links TRBV28 with TRBJ2-7, with 8 bases identical to TRBD1. J was trimmed by 6 bases and V by 3 bases; bases with no gene match: 10. This CDR3 is 15 amino acids long. Germline V CDR1 and CDR2: MDHEN, SYDVKM.

The chain couples TRBV18 to TRBJ1-5, with D unresolved. The CDR3 runs to 13 residues. V was shortened by 5 bases and J by 6 bases, with 11 bases between the two germline ends. CDR1 KGHSH and CDR2 LQKENI come from the germline V gene. The CDR3 DNA reads TGTGCCAGCTCAGGGCAGGATAGTCAGCCCCAGCATTTT. This encodes CASSGQDSQPQHF.

V usage is TRBV28 and J usage is TRBJ1-1; D may be TRBD1 (5 bases). The V gene lost 4 bases and the J gene lost 10 bases, with 13 bases spanning the gap. Germline V gives CDR1 MDHEN, CDR2 SYDVKM. This CDR3 region has 12 residues. CDR3: CASSWGLNRAFF. Here the CDR3 DNA reads TGTGCCAGCAGTTGGGGGTTAAATCGAGCTTTCTTT.

The chain couples TRBV5-1 to TRBJ2-7; D gene ambiguous. This CDR3 contains 13 residues. The germline gives CDR1 SGHRS, CDR2 YFSETQ. Trimming removed 3 bases at V and 3 bases at J, with 10 bases between. In DNA, the CDR3 is TGCGCCAGCAGCTCAGGTCCAAGCTACGAGCAGTACTTC. It translates to CASSSGPSYEQYF.

The V and J genes are TRBV19 and TRBJ1-1; TRBD1 aligns across 10 bases. V gave up 7 bases and J gave up 0 bases; unmatched junction bases: 11. Looked up from germline, CDR1 is LNHDA and CDR2 is SQIVND (reference sequence). The CDR3 extends over 17 amino acids. This CDR3 is CASTKTGGVLMNTEAFF. The DNA for the CDR3 is TGTGCCAGTACCAAGACAGGGGGCGTCTTAATGAACACTGAAGCTTTCTTT.

This chain uses TRBV25-1 with TRBJ1-2, with no clear D. This CDR3 region has 13 residues. The germline gives CDR1 MGHDK, CDR2 SYGVNS. The V end lost 1 base, the J end lost 7 bases, and 10 bases lay between the germline ends. The DNA of the CDR3 is TGTGCCAGCAGTGAATCGGGGAAGGTTGGCTACACCTTC. Translated, it gives CASSESGKVGYTF.

This rearrangement joins TRBV2 to TRBJ2-7; D possibly corresponds to TRBD1 (5 bases). Trimming took off 11 bases at V and 5 bases at J, with 16 bases between the two ends. Germline lookup yields CDR1 SNHLY and CDR2 FYNNEI. The CDR3 runs to 12 residues. CDR3 in amino acids: CADSKGSHEQYF. The CDR3 DNA sequence: TGTGCCGACTCAAAGGGGTCACACGAGCAGTACTTC.

This clone appeared a single time. V gene TRBV7-3 combines with J gene TRBJ2-3; TRBD1 or TRBD2 may be the D gene (5 bases each). V was cut by 5 bases and J by 6 bases, with 15 bases left in between. The V gene's germline CDR1 is SGHTA and CDR2 FQGTGA. CDR3 length equals 14 residues. CDR3 loop: CASSPGTGADTQYF. The CDR3 DNA follows: TGTGCCAGCAGCCCAGGGACCGGGGCGGATACGCAGTATTTT.

Only a few counts were recorded for this clone. V usage is TRBV5-6 and J usage is TRBJ2-6; D is perhaps TRBD1 (5 bases). This CDR3 spans 16 amino acids. Germline V gene lookup returns CDR1 SGHDT and CDR2 YYEEEE. The germline V and J ends were trimmed by 1 base and 0 bases, with 8 bases remaining between them. CDR3 region: CASSLYQGSGANVLTF. Here the CDR3 DNA reads TGTGCCAGCAGCTTGTATCAGGGCTCTGGGGCCAACGTCCTGACTTTC.

The chain has TRBV24-1 and TRBJ2-5, with D perhaps TRBD1 or TRBD2 (5 bases each). V lost 3 bases and J lost 2, with 15 bases in between. The V gene's germline CDR1 is KGHDR and CDR2 SFDVKD. The CDR3 is 16 amino acids. CDR3 nucleotides: TGTGCCACCAGTGATCTGGGGAGAGGGGATCAAGAGACCCAGTACTTC. Its protein is CATSDLGRGDQETQYF.

This clone was counted once. The V and J genes are TRBV28 and TRBJ2-3; 8 nucleotides align to TRBD2. The trim removed 3 bases at V and 3 bases at J, leaving 5 bases unmatched. The CDR3 covers 15 residues. The germline V gene has CDR1 MDHEN and CDR2 SYDVKM. The CDR3 spells CASSLAGGGTDTQYF. The CDR3 nucleotides read TGTGCCAGCAGTTTGGCCGGGGGGGGGACAGATACGCAGTATTTT. The complete variable domain, with remaining parts taken from reference TRBV28 and TRBJ2-3, reads DVKVTQSSRYLVKRTGEKVFLECVQDMDHENMFWYRQDPGLGLRLIYFSYDVKMKEKGDIPEGYSVSREKKERFSLILESASTNQTSMYLCASSLAGGGTDTQYFGPGTRLTVL.